This T cell receptor (beta chain) appears in the sequencing data of a study of OX40 agonist ivuxolimab in advanced cancers. As for the study in general: Patients were dosed intravenously with ivuxolimab at 0.01 to 10 mg/kg every 2 weeks.

Clones were sequenced by immunoSEQ multiplex PCR, and TCRdb holds only the in-frame ones, with some missing. In the table there are about 61,000 clones, around 86% of which are singletons. On this clone itself: Its antigen is as yet unknown.

Study findings and constraints: With doses of 0.1-3.0 mg/kg, partial responders showed among the lowest clonal expansion. Dose levels from 0.1 to 3.0 mg/kg saw CD4+ and CD8+ blood T cells expand clonally by week 6. On average, CD8+ T cells had more expanded clones than CD4+.

CDR3 length: 14 amino acids. Germline CDR1 reads SGHTA; CDR2 reads FQGNSA. V was clipped by 5 bases and J by 8 bases, with 13 bases between them. The V and J genes are TRBV7-2 and TRBJ1-6; D is uncertain. The sample was CD4+ or CD8+ T cells sorted from blood, taken in a trial of the OX40 agonist ivuxolimab. The TCR sequence derives from an adult with an advanced solid tumor such as melanoma, head and neck, liver or kidney cancer. The CDR3 region is CASSRGSTYSPLHF. The DNA of the CDR3 is TGTGCCAGCAGCCGCGGGTCGACCTATTCACCCCTCCACTTT.